A selection of T cell receptor beta chains follows, all from one sample in a study of blood T cell repertoires in COVID-19. Profiled with immunoSEQ multiplex PCR; TCRdb holds only in-frame clones, not every one. The data contain 350,000 to 450,000 clones, nearly 90% of them singletons. Sequenced: PBMCs or T cells enriched from blood (not recorded which). The receptors originated from a woman in her twenties or thirties who had recovered from COVID-19. Both conserved end residues are part of each CDR3. D genes are given only for firm matches. Expanded clones get a size class; other rows say once, few or many, or leave the size out.

CDR3 DNA,CDR3 protein,V gene,D gene,J gene,clone size
TGTGCCAGCAGTCTTACTAGCGGCTCCTACAATGAGCAGTTCTTC,CASSLTSGSYNEQFF,TRBV2,TRBD2,TRBJ2-1,-
TGCGCCAGCAGCCGTAGCGGGGGGGGTTACAATGAGCAGTTCTTC,CASSRSGGGYNEQFF,TRBV4-3,TRBD2,TRBJ2-1,once
TGTGCCAGCACCAATCTAGGAGGCTACGAGCAGTACTTC,CASTNLGGYEQYF,TRBV5-4,-,TRBJ2-7,-
TGCGCCAGCAGTCAACCAACAGGGGGCGCTTCGTCGGACTCTGGAAACACCATATATTTT,CASSQPTGGASSDSGNTIYF,TRBV23-1,TRBD1,TRBJ1-3,-
TGTGCCAGCAGTTACGGGTCAGGGACCCGGGGGGGCTACACCTTC,CASSYGSGTRGGYTF,TRBV6-6,-,TRBJ1-2,few
TGTGCCTGGAGTGTACTAGGCCTGGCTAACTATGGCTACACCTTC,CAWSVLGLANYGYTF,TRBV30,-,TRBJ1-2,few
TGTGCCAGCAAACGGGCAGGGCCTGGTAACTATGGCTACACCTTC,CASKRAGPGNYGYTF,TRBV19,-,TRBJ1-2,-
TGTGCCAGCTCTCCAGGGACAGTGAACACTGAAGCTTTCTTT,CASSPGTVNTEAFF,TRBV18,TRBD1,TRBJ1-1,-
TGTGCCTGGAGCCGGGACAGGTGGAACGAGCAGTACTTC,CAWSRDRWNEQYF,TRBV30,TRBD1,TRBJ2-7,-
TGTGCCTGGGTACGGGACAGTAATTCACCCCTCCACTTT,CAWVRDSNSPLHF,TRBV30,TRBD1,TRBJ1-6,few
TGTGCCAGCAGCAGCGGACAGGGGGCCTTTGAAAAACTGTTTTTT,CASSSGQGAFEKLFF,TRBV5-5,TRBD1,TRBJ1-4,-
TGTGCCAGCAGTTACGGAACAGCTGGGGCCAACGTCCTGACTTTC,CASSYGTAGANVLTF,TRBV6-5,-,TRBJ2-6,-
TGCAGTGCTAGTAAGCGGGGGGGAGAGGAGACCCAGTACTTC,CSASKRGGEETQYF,TRBV20-1,TRBD2,TRBJ2-5,-
TGTGCCAGCAGCCCACCTAGCGGGAGCTCCTACAATGAGCAGTTCTTC,CASSPPSGSSYNEQFF,TRBV5-6,TRBD2,TRBJ2-1,-
TGTGCCAGCAGCGCCCAGGGCGTAGTCGGGGAGCTGTTTTTT,CASSAQGVVGELFF,TRBV9,-,TRBJ2-2,-
TGTGCCAGCAGGTGGGGAGGGAGCACTGAAGCTTTCTTT,CASRWGGSTEAFF,TRBV3-1/TRBV3-2,-,TRBJ1-1,-
TGTGCCAGCAGCTTCACAGGGGAAGCTTTCTTT,CASSFTGEAFF,TRBV28,-,TRBJ1-1,-
TGTGCCAGCAGCACAGGGTACATTGAAGCTTTCTTT,CASSTGYIEAFF,TRBV6-5,-,TRBJ1-1,-
TGTGCCAGCAGCCAACCACAGGGTATGGGTGAAAAACTGTTTTTT,CASSQPQGMGEKLFF,TRBV4-2,-,TRBJ1-4,-
TGTGCCAGTAGTCGGTTAAGGTCTGCGGCAGCTAACTCCTACGAGCAGTACTTC,CASSRLRSAAANSYEQYF,TRBV19,-,TRBJ2-7,-
TGTGCCAGCAGAAGGGCTAGCGGGCCGTTCTCCTACGAGCAGTACTTC,CASRRASGPFSYEQYF,TRBV27,TRBD2,TRBJ2-7,-
TGTGCCTGGGGCCCGACTATTTATTCCTCCGAGCAGTACTTC,CAWGPTIYSSEQYF,TRBV30,-,TRBJ2-7,-
TGTGCCAGCAGCCCCCTAGCGGGGCCCTACGAGCAGTACTTC,CASSPLAGPYEQYF,TRBV7-2,TRBD2,TRBJ2-7,-
TGTGCCAGTAGGGACTTTGAGACAGGGGGCGGTGGCTACACCTTC,CASRDFETGGGGYTF,TRBV19,TRBD1,TRBJ1-2,-
TGTGCCAGCAGCCAAGAAAAGATAGTGGGACAGGGACGTGAAAAACTGTTTTTT,CASSQEKIVGQGREKLFF,TRBV14,TRBD1,TRBJ1-4,-
TGTGCCAGCAGCGCTAAACAGAAGATGATGAACACTGAAGCTTTCTTT,CASSAKQKMMNTEAFF,TRBV2,-,TRBJ1-1,-
TGCGCCAGCAGTGAAGGGGGGGCGTCTGAGCAGTTCTTC,CASSEGGASEQFF,TRBV10-1,-,TRBJ2-1,-
TGTGCCAGCAGCGTAGAGCCTCTATATCCTTCTGGCTACACCTTC,CASSVEPLYPSGYTF,TRBV9,-,TRBJ1-2,once
TGTGCCAGCAGCTCAGGGGTACCGAGCTCCTACAATGAGCAGTTCTTC,CASSSGVPSSYNEQFF,TRBV7-8,-,TRBJ2-1,-